This is a list of T cell receptor beta chains from one sample in a study of TIL therapy for anti-PD-1-resistant metastatic lung cancer. The repertoire was sequenced with immunoSEQ multiplex PCR; TCRdb's copy has only in-frame clones and lacks some. The table has fewer than 25,000 clones, approximately 70% seen once. Here the sequenced sample was blood, taken at baseline. The receptors were sampled from a person aged 25 to 79 with non-small cell lung cancer. Both conserved end residues are part of each CDR3. Each record gives: J gene, CDR3 length, V gene, CDR3 protein.

TRBJ1-1 | 13 | TRBV7-6 | CASSLEKDTEAFF
TRBJ2-5 | 19 | TRBV30 | CAWSSPPGTSGRTQETQYF
TRBJ1-1 | 17 | TRBV5-1 | CASSLLPPGWANTEAFF
TRBJ2-2 | 16 | TRBV5-5 | CASSFAPGGQAGELFF
TRBJ2-7 | 15 | TRBV3-1/TRBV3-2 | CASSSRTRLIHEQYF
TRBJ2-2 | 15 | TRBV5-1 | CASSPGTGNTGELFF
TRBJ2-2 | 16 | TRBV6-2/TRBV6-3 | CASSQHAPSVSGELFF
TRBJ1-2 | 15 | TRBV27 | CASSSTGAGNYGYTF
TRBJ2-5 | 14 | TRBV5-6 | CASSFQGAGETQYF
TRBJ1-4 | 13 | TRBV12-3/TRBV12-4 | CASSLREGEKLFF
TRBJ2-5 | 16 | TRBV5-1 | CASSLAGTSGQETQYF
TRBJ2-3 | 14 | TRBV7-8 | CASSLLGLQDTQYF
TRBJ2-7 | 12 | TRBV3-1/TRBV3-2 | CASSQSITGLVF
TRBJ1-6 | 16 | TRBV5-4 | CASSLGGQGGNSPLHF
TRBJ1-1 | 13 | TRBV7-9 | CASSPPGNTEAFF
TRBJ1-6 | 15 | TRBV25-1 | CASSEVSGENSPLHF
TRBJ2-3 | 14 | TRBV7-9 | CASSSPIPADTQYF
TRBJ2-2 | 14 | TRBV6-4 | CASSEGFYTGELFF
TRBJ2-5 | 15 | TRBV5-6 | CASSLSAGVAETQYF
TRBJ2-3 | 15 | TRBV5-6 | CASSLVTGNADTQYF
TRBJ2-3 | 16 | TRBV5-1 | CASSLLPSGSRDTQYF
TRBJ1-2 | 14 | TRBV19 | CASIDRTGTYGYTF
TRBJ1-4 | 15 | TRBV7-9 | CASSSGQTTNEKLFF
TRBJ1-2 | 13 | TRBV6-6 | CASSYTDNYGYTF
TRBJ1-5 | 20 | TRBV2 | CASSEAPLGIHRGGNQPQHF
TRBJ1-2 | 15 | TRBV7-2 | CASSPIGGTVYGYTF
TRBJ1-3 | 11 | TRBV19 | CASRQGNTIYF
TRBJ2-5 | 13 | TRBV2 | CASSRDSEETQYF
TRBJ1-5 | 15 | TRBV6-6 | CASRVDRGRGQPQHF
TRBJ1-1 | 12 | TRBV3-1/TRBV3-2 | CASSQAGRLAFF
TRBJ1-3 | 14 | TRBV3-1/TRBV3-2 | CASSQDIGDSTIYF
TRBJ2-3 | 15 | TRBV7-7 | CASSLGLAGADTQYF
TRBJ2-2 | 16 | TRBV30 | CAWSVWAAQSPGELFF
TRBJ1-4 | 13 | TRBV5-6 | CASSPGPQGKLFF
TRBJ1-4 | 17 | TRBV3-1/TRBV3-2 | CASSQDGLTGGLEKLFF
TRBJ2-5 | 15 | TRBV23-1 | CASSNPTRRSETQYF
TRBJ2-1 | 15 | TRBV4-2 | CASSQVDGSDNEQFF
TRBJ2-5 | 14 | TRBV3-1/TRBV3-2 | CASSQERFQETQYF
TRBJ1-2 | 14 | TRBV10-3 | CAISETGQNYGYTF
TRBJ2-1 | 14 | TRBV27 | CASSLGFLANEQFF
TRBJ2-3 | 14 | TRBV6-5 | CASALAGSTDTQYF
TRBJ2-6 | 14 | TRBV29-1 | CSVRTGSGANVLTF
TRBJ1-2 | 13 | TRBV29-1 | CSVSDRINYGYTF
TRBJ2-5 | 14 | TRBV18 | CASSPSGIQETQYF
TRBJ1-5 | 15 | TRBV18 | CASSSGGGSNQPQHF
TRBJ1-4 | 15 | TRBV23-1 | CASGGSDRERKKLFF
TRBJ2-2 | 15 | TRBV3-1/TRBV3-2 | CASSQEDRRIRELFF
TRBJ2-2 | 14 | TRBV2 | CASSALGNFGELFF
TRBJ2-4 | 13 | TRBV3-1/TRBV3-2 | CASSQLAKNIQYF
TRBJ2-7 | 14 | TRBV2 | CASSDLSLRDEQYF
TRBJ2-3 | 13 | TRBV27 | CASSLSTGDTQYF
TRBJ1-1 | 13 | TRBV10-1 | CASSEGEYTEAFF
TRBJ1-6 | 14 | TRBV15 | CATSRTAGDSPLHF
TRBJ1-1 | 14 | TRBV19 | CASSGGQLNTEAFF